Each of the 28 T cell receptor beta chains below was sequenced from the same sample in a study of blood T cell repertoires in COVID-19. The method was immunoSEQ multiplex PCR; TCRdb's version includes in-frame clones alone and lacks a portion of them. This table has 180,000 or so clones, 86% appearing once. Sequenced material: peripheral blood. These receptors all come from a man in his sixties with acute or convalescent COVID-19.

The V call is TRBV5-5, the J call TRBJ2-3; the match to TRBD2 covers 7 bases. The CDR3 is made up of 17 amino acids. CDR1 and CDR2 (germline): SGHKS, YYEKEE (reference sequence). J gave up 4 bases and V 3 bases, and 14 bases lay outside the gene matches. CDR3 in amino acids: CASSWGPGGLRADTQYF. In DNA form, the CDR3 reads TGTGCCAGCAGCTGGGGACCCGGGGGGTTAAGGGCAGATACGCAGTATTTT. Together with reference TRBV5-5 and TRBJ2-3, the CDR3 gives the full variable domain: DAGVTQSPTHLIKTRGQQVTLRCSPISGHKSVSWYQQVLGQGPQFIFQYYEKEERGRGNFPDRFSARQFPNYSSELNVNALLLGDSALYLCASSWGPGGLRADTQYFGPGTRLTVL.

This chain uses TRBV6-1 with TRBJ1-4, with 10 bases lining up with TRBD1. Per germline, CDR1 MNHNS and CDR2 SASEGT. Trimming took 2 bases from V and 11 from J; bases not matched to a gene: 5. The CDR3 has 14 amino acids. In DNA form, the CDR3 reads TGTGCCAGCAGTGAACCCGGGACAGGGGTTAAACTGTTTTTT. It translates to CASSEPGTGVKLFF.

The genes are TRBV2 and TRBJ1-5; 11 nucleotides agree with TRBD1. CDR1 SNHLY and CDR2 FYNNEI come from the germline V gene. The CDR3 sequence is 16 residues long. V dropped 2 bases and J dropped 6; count of bases not matched to a gene: 6. CDR3 nucleotide sequence: TGTGCCAGCAGTGAATCCGGACAGGGGGCAGGTCAGCCCCAGCATTTT. Translating gives CASSESGQGAGQPQHF.

This clone is a singleton in its sample. The chain combines TRBV2 with TRBJ2-1; 8 bases line up with TRBD2. V was clipped by 7 bases and J by 1 base; unmatched bases: 12. Per the germline V gene, CDR1 is SNHLY and CDR2 is FYNNEI. CDR3 size: 17 residues. CDR3 in DNA: TGTGCCAGCAACCCGGGACGCGGGGGGTATTCCTACAATGAGCAGTTCTTC. This translates into CASNPGRGGYSYNEQFF.

The chain joins TRBV28 to TRBJ1-5; D might be TRBD1 (6 bases). V was pared by 6 bases and J by 0 bases, with 15 bases between. This CDR3 spans 16 amino acids. The germline CDR1 and CDR2 sequences are MDHEN and SYDVKM. CDR3 sequence (DNA): TGTGCCAGCAGCGACCCGGGACACCTTAGCAATCAGCCCCAGCATTTT. Translated, it gives CASSDPGHLSNQPQHF.

The chain recombines TRBV19 with TRBJ1-5; no clear D gene. This CDR3 has 15 residues. With 5 bases removed from V and 4 bases from J, the gap between germline ends came to 15 bases. CDR1 LNHDA and CDR2 SQIVND come from the germline V gene (reference sequence). CDR3 sequence: CASSSNFDINQPQHF. As DNA, the CDR3 is TGTGCCAGTAGTTCTAATTTCGACATTAATCAGCCCCAGCATTTT.

This chain joins TRBV18 and TRBJ1-4; D call uncertain. CDR1 is KGHSH and CDR2 is LQKENI in the germline V gene. CDR3 length: 15 amino acids. V was cut by 6 bases and J by 0 bases, with 11 bases left in between. CDR3 nucleotide sequence: TGTGCCAGCTCCCAACGGAGGTCAACTAATGAAAAACTGTTTTTT. This codes for CASSQRRSTNEKLFF.

Details on this clone: The junction and the germline gene differ at one end; a read error may be behind it. The rearrangement links TRBV3-1 (or the pseudogene TRBV3-2) to TRBJ2-3; 8 bases align to TRBD2. The CDR3 runs to 12 residues. Germline CDR1 and CDR2: LGHDT and YNNKEL (reference sequence). The CDR3 sequence is CASSQVTSGLFF. CDR3 DNA sequence: TGTGCCAGCAGCCAAGTCACTAGCGGTCTATTTTTT.

The DNA of the CDR3 is TGCGCCAGCAGCCCCATTCCGGGACAGGGCGGCTATGGCTACACCTTC. Its protein is CASSPIPGQGGYGYTF. The rearrangement joins TRBV4-1 to TRBJ1-2; TRBD1 aligns across 9 bases. The CDR3 is 16 amino acids. The V and J ends lost 4 bases and 4 bases, in that order; junction bases with no gene match: 10. Germline CDR1 is MGHRA and CDR2 is YSYEKL.

The CDR3 protein is CASSLGRGPYEQYF. The CDR3 nucleotides are TGTGCCAGCAGTCTAGGGAGGGGACCCTACGAGCAGTACTTC. This chain joins TRBV27 and TRBJ2-7; 7 bases match TRBD2. Trimming cost V 5 bases and J 2 bases; bases outside gene matches: 6. Looked up from germline, CDR1 is MNHEY and CDR2 is SMNVEV (reference sequence). The CDR3 contains 14 residues.

J is TRBJ1-6 and V is TRBV27, with D possibly matching TRBD1 (5 bases). Between the trimmed V and J ends, which lost 2 bases and 8 bases, there was a span of 13 bases. The CDR3 has 15 amino acids. In germline, CDR1 is MNHEY, CDR2 SMNVEV (reference sequence). CDR3: CASSLESRVDSPLHF. CDR3 bases: TGTGCCAGCAGTTTAGAATCCAGGGTTGATTCACCCCTCCACTTT.

The chain recombines TRBV28 with TRBJ2-2, with 10 bases matching TRBD1. CDR1 is MDHEN, CDR2 SYDVKM, per germline. The CDR3 totals 14 residues. After removal of 7 bases from V and 4 bases from J, the junction contained 3 bases not matched to a gene. The CDR3 spells CASMTGGTTGELFF. DNA of the CDR3: TGTGCCAGCATGACAGGGGGCACCACCGGGGAGCTGTTTTTT.

The chain recombines TRBV14 with TRBJ1-1; D is possibly TRBD1 (5 bases). The CDR3 has 16 residues. Trimming stripped 1 base from V and 0 bases from J, with 12 bases between. Germline V gene data show CDR1 as SGHDN and CDR2 as FVKESK. The CDR3 DNA follows: TGTGCCAGCAGCCAAGTCACAGGCCAAATGAACACTGAAGCTTTCTTT. This codes for CASSQVTGQMNTEAFF.

This chain links TRBV27 with TRBJ2-1; 9 nucleotides agree with TRBD2. The V and J ends lost 5 bases and 0 bases, in that order; junction bases with no gene match: 5. In germline, CDR1 is MNHEY, CDR2 SMNVEV (reference sequence). CDR3 size: 16 residues. The CDR3 region is CASSRTSASSYNEQFF. The CDR3 nucleotides are TGTGCCAGCAGTAGGACTAGCGCGAGCTCCTACAATGAGCAGTTCTTC.

This chain uses TRBV28 with TRBJ2-5, with D possibly matching TRBD1 (6 bases). The CDR3 has 13 amino acids. V lost 3 bases and J lost 3, with 8 bases in between. Germline CDR1 reads MDHEN; CDR2 reads SYDVKM. CDR3 loop: CASSFAGEETQYF. CDR3 DNA: TGTGCCAGCAGTTTTGCAGGGGAAGAGACCCAGTACTTC.

This sequence joins TRBV7-2 and TRBJ1-4, with D possibly matching TRBD1 (5 bases). Per germline, CDR1 SGHTA and CDR2 FQGNSA. This CDR3 has 14 amino acids. The V and J ends lost 5 bases and 8 bases respectively, with 15 bases between them. Here the CDR3 reads CASSKERGREKLFF. DNA for the CDR3: TGTGCCAGCAGCAAGGAAAGGGGTCGGGAAAAACTGTTTTTT.

V gene TRBV2 combines with J gene TRBJ1-1; TRBD1 agrees at 7 bases. V lost 2 bases to trimming and J lost 7 bases; unmatched junction nucleotides: 7. The CDR3 is 14 residues long. The germline V gene encodes CDR1 SNHLY and CDR2 FYNNEI. As DNA, the CDR3 is TGTGCCAGCAGTGAATATAGGGGGCGCAGTGAAGCTTTCTTT. This gives the protein CASSEYRGRSEAFF.

The chain joins TRBV10-1 to TRBJ2-3, with D possibly being TRBD1 (5 bases). Trimming cost V 2 bases and J 2 bases, with 5 bases left between them. From germline, CDR1 is WNHNN and CDR2 SYGVQD (reference sequence). The CDR3 has 13 amino acids. The CDR3 is CASSEGATDTQYF. CDR3 sequence (DNA): TGCGCCAGCAGTGAGGGGGCCACAGATACGCAGTATTTT.

This clone was seen a few times. V gene TRBV27 combines with J gene TRBJ2-1; 7 positions match TRBD1. From germline, CDR1 is MNHEY and CDR2 SMNVEV (reference sequence). The CDR3 runs to 17 residues. The V gene end was trimmed by 4 bases and the J gene end by 4 bases; junction bases not matched to a gene: 13. CDR3 nucleotide sequence: TGTGCCAGCAGTTCCGGACAGGCGTATCGCATATACAATGAGCAGTTCTTC. Translation gives CASSSGQAYRIYNEQFF.

The J gene is TRBJ1-6, the V gene TRBV5-1; D is uncertain. The CDR3 consists of 13 residues. The V gene lost 0 bases and the J gene lost 4 bases, with 2 bases spanning the gap. Germline V CDR1 and CDR2: SGHRS, YFSETQ. In DNA, the CDR3 is TGCGCCAGCAGCTTGGTATATAATTCACCCCTCCACTTT. Translating it yields CASSLVYNSPLHF.

The rearrangement joins TRBV7-2 to TRBJ2-3; the match to TRBD1 covers 7 bases. Germline V gene sequence: CDR1 SGHTA, CDR2 FQGNSA. The CDR3 runs to 15 residues. The junction had 4 bases not matched to a gene; V was cut back by 3 bases and J by 1 base. CDR3 nucleotides: TGTGCCAGCAGCTTCCGGGACAGACGCACAGATACGCAGTATTTT. It is translated as CASSFRDRRTDTQYF.

The J gene is TRBJ2-7, the V gene TRBV11-2; TRBD2 aligns across 7 bases. Trimming took 5 bases from V and 3 from J; bases not matched to a gene: 10. The CDR3 is made up of 15 amino acids. The germline CDR1 and CDR2 sequences are SGHAT and FQNNGV. The CDR3 region is CASSQTSGIIYEQYF. CDR3 in DNA: TGTGCCAGCAGCCAGACAAGCGGGATTATCTACGAGCAGTACTTC.

This clone was seen only a few times. This chain joins TRBV19 and TRBJ2-6; 9 bases are shared with TRBD2. This CDR3 comprises 19 residues. Germline V gene sequence: CDR1 LNHDA, CDR2 SQIVND (reference sequence). J was trimmed by 0 bases and V by 3 bases; bases with no gene match: 9. The CDR3 DNA follows: TGTGCCAGTAGTATTAACTCTCTAGCGGGGAGCTCTGGGGCCAACGTCCTGACTTTC. This codes for CASSINSLAGSSGANVLTF.

The chain combines TRBV6-1 with TRBJ2-7; D might be TRBD2 (6 bases). Germline V gives CDR1 MNHNS, CDR2 SASEGT. The CDR3 extends over 19 amino acids. V lost 2 bases to trimming and J lost 2 bases, with 25 bases between them. The CDR3 region has the DNA TGTGCCAGCAGTGAAAGTGTTGGGGCTAGCGCTAAGCGGGCCTACGAGCAGTACTTC. Protein sequence: CASSESVGASAKRAYEQYF.

This clone was detected only a few times. The chain recombines TRBV10-1 with TRBJ1-4; the match to TRBD1 covers 8 bases. This CDR3 has 19 residues. Germline V lookup: CDR1 WNHNN, CDR2 SYGVQD (reference sequence). V dropped 6 bases and J dropped 4; count of bases not matched to a gene: 19. The CDR3 protein is CASREDRATNRTVNEKLFF. For the CDR3, the DNA is TGCGCCAGCAGGGAGGACAGGGCGACCAATCGGACCGTTAATGAAAAACTGTTTTTT.

The V gene is TRBV7-9, the J gene TRBJ1-1, with a weak D call TRBD1 (6 bases). Trimming stripped 4 bases from V and 1 base from J, with 10 bases between. The germline V gene encodes CDR1 SEHNR and CDR2 FQNEAQ (reference sequence). The CDR3 consists of 14 residues. CDR3 protein: CASSSGHQNTEAFF. CDR3 nucleotide sequence: TGTGCCAGCAGCTCGGGACACCAGAACACTGAAGCTTTCTTT.

V is TRBV5-1 and J is TRBJ2-1; D gene uncertain. V was trimmed by 2 bases and J by 5 bases, leaving 14 bases between them. Germline V CDR1 and CDR2: SGHRS, YFSETQ. The CDR3 contains 15 residues. CDR3 coding DNA: TGCGCCAGCAGCTTAGCCCCCAGCGTTAACAATGAGCAGTTCTTC. This gives the protein CASSLAPSVNNEQFF.

The chain employs TRBV5-1 and TRBJ2-3; 8 bases are a match to TRBD2. The CDR3 loop spans 16 amino acids. V shed 4 bases, J shed 2 bases, and the junction held 9 bases outside the gene matches. The germline V gene has CDR1 SGHRS and CDR2 YFSETQ. CDR3 sequence (DNA): TGCGCCAGCAGCGCTGGACTAGCCGGCCCCACAGATACGCAGTATTTT. It is translated as CASSAGLAGPTDTQYF.